Following are 23 T cell receptor beta chains from one sample sequenced in a study of vaccination and CD4 T cells after COVID-19. Their cognate antigens are unknown. Treatment in this sample: roughly 10-day PBMC culture with coronavirus spike peptide pools or control peptides (ViraFEST assay). Cultured CD4+ T-cell DNA underwent Oncomine TCR Beta short-read sequencing. TCRdb called the PCR reads again in MiXCR, with one record for every CDR3 protein. The data hold 7,500 to 8,000 distinct CDR3 sequences, with about three fifths observed a single time. The specimen was CD4+ T cells from blood, cultured in vitro. The receptors come from a human donor who had recovered from COVID-19.

For this clonotype: The germline gene is not matched at one end of the junction; a read error may be the cause. This chain uses TRBV11-2 with TRBJ2-7; D gene unclear. CDR3 length: 12 amino acids. The germline V gene has CDR1 SGHAT and CDR2 FQNNGV. CDR3 sequence (DNA): TGTGCCAGCAGCTTGGATCGGAGTGCTCTAAACTTC. This translates into CASSLDRSALNF.

This clonotype was observed a handful of times. The CDR3 is CASSLVQLGGYTF. CDR3 DNA: TGTGCCAGCAGCTTAGTCCAGTTGGGTGGCTACACCTTC. This chain connects TRBV7-2 to TRBJ1-2, with D unclear. This CDR3 comprises 13 residues. V was cut by 1 base and J by 7 bases, with 10 bases left in between. Germline CDR1 reads SGHTA; CDR2 reads FQGNSA.

The rearrangement uses TRBV6-1 and TRBJ1-2, with a weak D call TRBD1 (5 bases). This CDR3 spans 14 amino acids. CDR1 MNHNS and CDR2 SASEGT come from the germline V gene. The ends were cut back, 6 bases at V and 3 bases at J, with 14 bases in the middle. The CDR3 nucleotides are TGTGCCAGCAGCGATTACCAGGGATACTATGGCTACACCTTC. Translating it yields CASSDYQGYYGYTF.

The chain links TRBV12-3 or TRBV12-4 to TRBJ1-2, with unresolved D. The ends were cut back, 3 bases at V and 6 bases at J, with 8 bases in the middle. The CDR3 runs 12 residues. The CDR3 loop reads CASSFVGNGYTF. The DNA of the CDR3 is TGTGCCAGCAGTTTCGTAGGGAATGGCTACACCTTC.

Worth noting for this clonotype: A read error may produce the germline difference seen at one junction end. This sequence joins TRBV7-7 and TRBJ2-2; 9 nucleotides line up with TRBD1. CDR3 size: 16 residues. Germline CDR1 SSHAT, CDR2 FNYEAQ (reference sequence). The CDR3 loop reads CASSLRPGQGTGELFF. The CDR3 nucleotides are TGTGCTAGCAGCTTGCGTCCGGGACAGGGCACCGGGGAGCTGTTTTTT. The whole variable domain, filled in from reference TRBV7-7 and TRBJ2-2, reads GAGVSQSPRYKVTKRGQDVTLRCDPISSHATLYWYQQALGQGPEFLTYFNYEAQPDKSGLPSDRFSAERPEGSISTLTIQRTEQRDSAMYRCASSLRPGQGTGELFFGEGSRLTVL.

By proportion, this clonotype is medium-sized. The rearrangement links TRBV7-2 to TRBJ2-7; no clear D. V was shortened by 5 bases and J by 6 bases, with 14 bases between the two germline ends. The CDR3 length is 13 residues. Looked up from germline, CDR1 is SGHTA and CDR2 is FQGNSA. The CDR3 loop is CASSLLGIFEQYF. The DNA of the CDR3 is TGTGCCAGCAGCCTCCTAGGTATTTTCGAGCAGTACTTC.

The J gene is TRBJ2-5, the V gene TRBV20-1; TRBD1 matches at 11 bases. After removal of 4 bases from V and 4 bases from J, the junction contained 2 bases not matched to a gene. The length of the CDR3 is 13 residues. Germline CDR1 DFQATT, CDR2 SNEGSKA (reference sequence). CDR3 loop: CSATDRGRETQYF. For the CDR3, the DNA is TGCAGTGCTACGGACAGGGGGCGAGAGACCCAGTACTTC.

The DNA for the CDR3 is TGTGCCAGCAATCAGGGAGATTATGGCTACACCTTC. Translated: CASNQGDYGYTF. This rearrangement joins TRBV6-1 to TRBJ1-2, with D possibly matching TRBD1 (5 bases). This CDR3 comprises 12 residues. V was shortened by 7 bases and J by 5 bases, with 11 bases between the two germline ends. CDR1 is MNHNS, CDR2 SASEGT, per germline.

The chain combines TRBV11-3 with TRBJ2-7, with D perhaps TRBD1 (5 bases). Deletions cut 2 bases from V and 3 bases from J, with 8 bases between. There are 13 residues in the CDR3. Germline loops: CDR1 SGHNT, CDR2 YENEEA. CDR3 sequence: CASSLQGGYEQYF. In DNA, the CDR3 is TGTGCCAGCAGCTTACAGGGTGGCTACGAGCAGTACTTC.

The V and J genes are TRBV6-1 and TRBJ1-1; no reliable D call. Trimming stripped 6 bases from V and 6 bases from J, with 11 bases between. Germline lookup yields CDR1 MNHNS and CDR2 SASEGT. The CDR3 spans 12 residues. This CDR3 reads CASRPGRPEAFF. CDR3 DNA sequence: TGTGCCAGCAGGCCCGGAAGACCTGAAGCTTTCTTT.

The chain employs TRBV4-1 and TRBJ1-2, with D unclear. This CDR3 contains 13 residues. V was clipped by 5 bases and J by 2 bases, with 9 bases between them. The V gene's germline CDR1 is MGHRA and CDR2 YSYEKL. CDR3 bases: TGCGCCAGCAGCGGGTCTGGGAACTATGGCTACACCTTC. Protein product: CASSGSGNYGYTF.

The gene calls are TRBV7-9 and TRBJ1-2; a weak D match, TRBD1 (6 bases). V gave up 3 bases and J gave up 5 bases, with 10 bases separating them. The CDR3 runs to 13 residues. The V gene's germline CDR1 is SEHNR and CDR2 FQNEAQ (reference sequence). CDR3 coding DNA: TGTGCCAGCAGCTTTTGGCAGGGGTATGGCTACACCTTC. Translation gives CASSFWQGYGYTF. Variable domain in full (rest from reference TRBV7-9 and TRBJ1-2): DTGVSQNPRHKITKRGQNVTFRCDPISEHNRLYWYRQTLGQGPEFLTYFQNEAQLEKSRLLSDRFSAERPKGSFSTLEIQRTEQGDSAMYLCASSFWQGYGYTFGSGTRLTVV.

The gene calls are TRBV6-1 and TRBJ1-1; D is undetermined. V lost 4 bases and J 1 base, leaving 7 bases between the germline ends. The CDR3 is 13 residues long. Germline V gives CDR1 MNHNS, CDR2 SASEGT. CDR3 in DNA: TGTGCCAGCAGTGGTTGGGGGAACACTGAAGCTTTCTTT. The encoded protein is CASSGWGNTEAFF.

A single count supports this clonotype. The genes are TRBV2 and TRBJ1-1, with TRBD1 matching over 8 bases. CDR1 and CDR2 from the germline V gene are SNHLY and FYNNEI. The CDR3 length is 12 residues. V dropped 11 bases and J dropped 4; count of bases not matched to a gene: 6. CDR3 in DNA: TGTGCCCTTCAGGGGACAGGCACTGAAGCTTTCTTT. It is translated as CALQGTGTEAFF.

The V and J genes are TRBV20-1 and TRBJ1-2; weak D call: TRBD1 (5 bases). V lost 5 bases to trimming and J lost 6 bases, with 16 bases between them. Germline V gives CDR1 DFQATT, CDR2 SNEGSKA (reference sequence). The CDR3 is 13 residues long. CDR3 amino acids: CSAPKGDVDGYTF. The CDR3 DNA is TGCAGTGCTCCCAAAGGGGATGTCGATGGCTACACCTTC.

This chain links TRBV19 with TRBJ2-3; tentatively, D is TRBD1 or TRBD2 (7 bases each). The CDR3 extends over 15 amino acids. The germline gives CDR1 LNHDA, CDR2 SQIVND (reference sequence). Trimming pared 6 bases from V and 5 bases from J, leaving 18 bases between. CDR3 in amino acids: CASSPFRGRGDTQYF. In DNA, the CDR3 is TGTGCCAGTAGCCCTTTCAGGGGGAGGGGAGATACGCAGTATTTT.

This rearrangement joins TRBV5-5 to TRBJ1-1; D unclear. Germline values: CDR1 SGHKS, CDR2 YYEKEE (reference sequence). This CDR3 has 15 amino acids. Trimming shortened V by 0 bases and J by 4 bases, and 13 bases separated the two germline ends. CDR3 amino acids: CASSLVSVWGTEAFF. The CDR3 nucleotides are TGTGCCAGCAGCTTGGTTTCCGTCTGGGGCACTGAAGCTTTCTTT.

Here the CDR3 reads CAISERGYTYEQYF. The CDR3 DNA reads as TGTGCCATCAGTGAGCGGGGTTATACCTACGAGCAGTACTTC. The chain carries TRBV10-3 and TRBJ2-7; possibly TRBD2 for D (5 bases). Germline V gene lookup returns CDR1 ENHRY and CDR2 SYGVKD. The V and J ends lost 2 bases and 2 bases respectively, with 10 bases between them. The CDR3 contains 14 residues.

The chain has TRBV2 and TRBJ2-5; TRBD1 agrees at 9 bases. Looked up from germline, CDR1 is SNHLY and CDR2 is FYNNEI. J lost 5 bases, V lost 3 bases, and 4 bases had no gene match. This CDR3 has 14 amino acids. In nucleotides, the CDR3 is TGTGCCAGCAGTGATCGGACAGGGGCTGAGACCCAGTACTTC. Translation: CASSDRTGAETQYF.

This clonotype was seen more than once but under ten times. The chain's CDR3 is CATFSTGQGLHEQYF. The DNA of the CDR3 is TGTGCCACCTTCTCCACAGGACAGGGGCTGCACGAGCAGTACTTC. The chain employs TRBV24-1 and TRBJ2-7, with TRBD1 matching 9 bases. The V gene end was trimmed by 9 bases and the J gene end by 5 bases; junction bases not matched to a gene: 13. The germline V gene encodes CDR1 KGHDR and CDR2 SFDVKD. The CDR3 runs 15 residues.

There are a few counts of this clonotype. The V call is TRBV27, the J call TRBJ2-2, with D hard to call. The V gene lost 3 bases and the J gene lost 2 bases, with 4 bases spanning the gap. The V gene's germline CDR1 is MNHEY and CDR2 SMNVEV (reference sequence). This CDR3 has 13 residues. As DNA, the CDR3 is TGTGCCAGCAGTTTCCTAAACACCGGGGAGCTGTTTTTT. Translated, it gives CASSFLNTGELFF.

This clonotype turned up a few times. The genes are TRBV6-4 and TRBJ1-6, with 9 positions matching TRBD1. In germline, CDR1 is MRHNA, CDR2 SNTAGT. V was clipped by 3 bases and J by 9 bases; unmatched bases: 3. The CDR3 runs 14 residues. CDR3 residues: CASSEQGAGSPLHF. CDR3 coding DNA: TGTGCCAGCAGTGAACAGGGGGCAGGTTCACCCCTCCACTTT.

The chain is built from TRBV7-3 and TRBJ2-1, with TRBD2 matching 7 bases. CDR1 is SGHTA, CDR2 FQGTGA, per germline. This CDR3 region has 16 residues. V shed 0 bases, J shed 0 bases, and the junction held 2 bases outside the gene matches. The CDR3 nucleotides are TGTGCCAGCAGCTTAACGGGCGGGGGCTCCTACAATGAGCAGTTCTTC. Translation: CASSLTGGGSYNEQFF.